This T cell receptor (beta chain) was sequenced in a study of shared clonotypes between healthy human individuals. Regarding the study as a whole: Only blood was sampled, and tissue TCR repertoires likely differ from blood ones.

The CDR3 consists of 15 residues. V lost 4 bases and J 6 bases, leaving 20 bases between the germline ends. Germline CDR1 SGHNT, CDR2 YYREEE (reference sequence). Here immunoSEQ multiplex PCR was the method, and the copy in TCRdb shows in-frame clones only, minus some. In the table there are around 2.5 million clones, 80% to 95% of which are singletons. Participating donors were healthy, HIV-negative adults free of recent acute infections or vaccinations. Everyone who donated was a Caucasian adult who lived in Nashville, Tennessee. As concerns this clone: Its antigen is not identified.

V gene TRBV5-4 combines with J gene TRBJ2-7; perhaps TRBD2 as D (6 bases). The origin of this receptor is a young man in good health. Some clones in this sample may be carry-over from other donors' samples. The material sequenced was naive CD4+ T cells from PBMCs. This sample's subset: CD45RA+ positively selected. CDR3 bases: TGTGCCAGCAGCGGGGGAGGTGGTGGGTACTTCGAGCAGTACTTC. Its translation: CASSGGGGGYFEQYF.